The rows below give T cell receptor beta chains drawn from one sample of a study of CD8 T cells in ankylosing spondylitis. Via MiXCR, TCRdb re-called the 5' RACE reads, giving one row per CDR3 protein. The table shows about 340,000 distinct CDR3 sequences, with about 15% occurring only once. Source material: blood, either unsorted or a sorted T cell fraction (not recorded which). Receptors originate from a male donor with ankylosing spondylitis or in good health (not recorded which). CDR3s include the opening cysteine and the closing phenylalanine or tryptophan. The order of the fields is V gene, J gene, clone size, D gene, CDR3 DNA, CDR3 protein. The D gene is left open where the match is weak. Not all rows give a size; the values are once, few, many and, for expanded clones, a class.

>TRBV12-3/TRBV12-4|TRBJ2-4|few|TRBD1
TGTGCCAGCAGCCGGGACAGTCCCCCTAAAAACATTCAGTACTTC
CASSRDSPPKNIQYF
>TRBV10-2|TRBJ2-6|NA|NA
TGCGCCAGCAGTGATGTCAAAACAGTGATCTCTGGGGCCAACGTCCTGACTTTC
CASSDVKTVISGANVLTF
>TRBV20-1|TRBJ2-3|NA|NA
TGCAGTGCCTTGTCAGATACGCAGTATTTT
CSALSDTQYF
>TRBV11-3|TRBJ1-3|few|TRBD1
TGTGCCAGCAGCTTAGTGTGGTCCGGGACAGGCCTGTCGGGTGGAAACACCATATATTTT
CASSLVWSGTGLSGGNTIYF
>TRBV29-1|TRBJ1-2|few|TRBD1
TGCAGCGTTGGGGACAGGGGACACTATGGCTACACCTTC
CSVGDRGHYGYTF
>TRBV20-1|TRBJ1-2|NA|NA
TGCAGTGCTCGCCCCGCCCTAGAACTTGATGGCTACACCTTC
CSARPALELDGYTF
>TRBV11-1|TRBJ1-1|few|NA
TGTGCCAGCAGCTTCGGACGCAGGACTGAAGCTTTCTTT
CASSFGRRTEAFF
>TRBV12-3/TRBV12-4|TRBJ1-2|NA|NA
TGTGCCAGCAGTTTAGCAGGAGCCCTAAGCTATGGCTACACCTTC
CASSLAGALSYGYTF
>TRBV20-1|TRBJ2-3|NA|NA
TGCAGTGCTAGGATAGGGCGCGATACGCAGTATTTT
CSARIGRDTQYF
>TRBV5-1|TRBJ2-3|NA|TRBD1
TGCGCCAGCAGCGGTGGGACAGGGGTAGATACGCAGTATTTT
CASSGGTGVDTQYF
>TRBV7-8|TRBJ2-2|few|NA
TGTGCCAGCAGCTTAGTGGCTTTCACCGGGGAGCTGTTTTTT
CASSLVAFTGELFF
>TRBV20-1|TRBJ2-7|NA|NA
TGCAGTGCTAGGGGGGAAGGTGAGCAGTACTTC
CSARGEGEQYF
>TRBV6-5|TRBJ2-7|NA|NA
TGTGCCAGCAGTTACTCGTGGAGTAGACAAAGACCGATGTACGAGCAGTACTTC
CASSYSWSRQRPMYEQYF
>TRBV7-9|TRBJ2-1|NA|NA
TGTGCCAGCAGCCTACAAGGACAAGGCGAAGGTGGGACGCAGTTCTTC
CASSLQGQGEGGTQFF
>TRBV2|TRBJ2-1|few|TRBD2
TGTGCCAGCAGCGACCCCCTAGCGGGAGGGCCTGGGAATGAGCAGTTCTTC
CASSDPLAGGPGNEQFF
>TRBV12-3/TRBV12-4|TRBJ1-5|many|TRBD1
TGTGCCAGCAGGGTACAGGGGAATCAGCCCCAGCATTTT
CASRVQGNQPQHF
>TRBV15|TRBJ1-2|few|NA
TGTGCCACCAGCAGAGATCCGGGCCCAAGCTATGGCTACACCTTC
CATSRDPGPSYGYTF